Shown below are 8 T cell receptor beta chains from a single sample sequenced in a study of identical twins. TCRdb processed the 5' RACE reads anew with MiXCR; each CDR3 protein has one entry. The sample gives about 340,000 distinct CDR3 sequences, 8.5% to 10% of which show up once; roughly 8.7% is in the top ten. Sequenced material: naive T cells sorted from blood. Every receptor here comes from a woman aged 50 to 60 in good health.

This clonotype has at least ten counts. V gene TRBV24-1 combines with J gene TRBJ2-1; 9 bases fit TRBD1. The CDR3 runs to 16 residues. J gave up 4 bases and V 2 bases, and 5 bases lay outside the gene matches. From germline, CDR1 is KGHDR and CDR2 SFDVKD. CDR3: CATSDSGTGIYNEQFF. CDR3 DNA: TGTGCCACCAGTGATTCCGGGACAGGGATTTACAATGAGCAGTTCTTC.

This clonotype was observed a handful of times. This chain links TRBV3-1 with TRBJ2-7; 8 nucleotides match TRBD2. V gave up 1 base and J gave up 0 bases; unmatched junction bases: 8. Germline V CDR1 and CDR2: LGHDT, YNNKEL (reference sequence). The CDR3 is 17 residues long. CDR3 coding DNA: TGTGCCAGCAGCCAAGTGACAGGAGCGGGAGACTCCTACGAGCAGTACTTC. This codes for CASSQVTGAGDSYEQYF.

This clonotype showed up many times. J is TRBJ1-5 and V is TRBV20-1, with no clear D. Trimming cost V 6 bases and J 7 bases, with 13 bases left between them. This CDR3 region has 12 residues. Germline lookup yields CDR1 DFQATT and CDR2 SNEGSKA (reference sequence). The CDR3 is CSAIRGSQPQHF. CDR3 in DNA: TGCAGTGCCATACGAGGGTCACAGCCCCAGCATTTT.

Ten or more counts support this clonotype. The chain has TRBV5-6 and TRBJ2-1; TRBD2 matches at 8 bases. Germline assignment: CDR1 SGHDT and CDR2 YYEEEE. The J segment lost 9 bases and the V segment lost 4 bases, leaving 9 bases of the junction unmatched. The CDR3 is 14 residues long. CDR3 in amino acids: CASSQLAGGTEQFF. Written as DNA, the CDR3 is TGTGCCAGCAGCCAACTGGCGGGAGGCACTGAGCAGTTCTTC.

This clonotype has ten or more counts. This chain uses TRBV20-1 with TRBJ2-7, with D perhaps assigned TRBD1 or TRBD2 (5 bases each). Germline CDR1 DFQATT, CDR2 SNEGSKA (reference sequence). Trimming removed 0 bases from V and 0 bases from J, with 12 bases in between. This CDR3 contains 15 residues. The CDR3 loop is CSAREDGTSSYEQYF. DNA of the CDR3: TGCAGTGCTAGAGAAGACGGGACGTCCTCCTACGAGCAGTACTTC.

The rearrangement joins TRBV12-3 or TRBV12-4 to TRBJ1-5, with D uncertain. The CDR3 loop spans 15 amino acids. Trimming removed 5 bases at V and 4 bases at J, with 15 bases between. The CDR3 bases are TGTGCCAGCAGTACCCACCTGGGGAATAATCAGCCCCAGCATTTT. This gives the protein CASSTHLGNNQPQHF.

The chain employs TRBV20-1 and TRBJ1-5; D perhaps matches TRBD1 (6 bases). CDR3 length: 13 residues. Looked up from germline, CDR1 is DFQATT and CDR2 is SNEGSKA (reference sequence). Deletions cut 3 bases from V and 9 bases from J, with 15 bases between. The CDR3 loop reads CSARGGRGRPQHF. CDR3 bases: TGCAGTGCTAGGGGAGGGCGGGGGCGGCCCCAGCATTTT.

Ten or more counts support this clonotype. The junction differs from germline at one of its ends, possibly a read error. CDR3 loop: CASSTYDEQFF. CDR3 coding DNA: TGCGCCAGCAGCACCTACGATGAGCAGTTCTTC. This chain links TRBV5-1 with TRBJ2-1; D is undetermined. Germline values: CDR1 SGHRS, CDR2 YFSETQ. CDR3 length equals 11 residues.